These 21 T cell receptor beta chains were all obtained from the same sample, sequenced in a study of T cell responses to AZD1222 COVID-19 vaccine. The data were produced by immunoSEQ multiplex PCR, yet TCRdb's version contains in-frame clones alone and is incomplete. The sample lists 130,000 or so clones, 90% occurring once. This specimen was peripheral blood, taken on day 0 of AZD1222 vaccination. The receptor source for this set is an adult in good health.

The rearrangement joins TRBV30 to TRBJ1-1; perhaps TRBD1 as D (5 bases). Trimming removed 2 bases from V and 4 bases from J, with 20 bases in between. The length of the CDR3 is 16 residues. The germline V gene has CDR1 GTSNPN and CDR2 SVGIG (reference sequence). In nucleotides, the CDR3 is TGTGCCTGGAGTATATCCAGGGTTGGGGTGTTCACTGAAGCTTTCTTT. Amino acid sequence: CAWSISRVGVFTEAFF.

The rearrangement links TRBV3-1 (or the pseudogene TRBV3-2) to TRBJ1-4; no firm D call. The CDR3 is made up of 16 amino acids. Trimming left V 1 base short and J 2 bases short, with 11 bases between. The germline V gene encodes CDR1 LGHDT and CDR2 YNNKEL (reference sequence). This CDR3 is CASSQVLDGTNEKLFF. CDR3 DNA sequence: TGTGCCAGCAGCCAAGTCTTGGACGGCACTAATGAAAAACTGTTTTTT.

The chain has TRBV2 and TRBJ2-5; D is perhaps TRBD2 (7 bases). The CDR3 runs 16 residues. With 5 bases removed from V and 1 base from J, the gap between germline ends came to 17 bases. The germline V gene has CDR1 SNHLY and CDR2 FYNNEI. The CDR3 sequence is CASSSTGGGPQETQYF. The CDR3 region has the DNA TGTGCCAGCAGTTCTACGGGCGGGGGCCCCCAAGAGACCCAGTACTTC.

The chain employs TRBV2 and TRBJ1-4, with TRBD1 matching 10 bases. Germline assignment: CDR1 SNHLY and CDR2 FYNNEI. V shed 4 bases, J shed 3 bases, and the junction held 5 bases outside the gene matches. This CDR3 region has 16 residues. CDR3: CASSGWTGGPNEKLFF. DNA for the CDR3: TGTGCCAGCAGTGGTTGGACAGGGGGACCTAATGAAAAACTGTTTTTT.

This clone has just a few counts. This chain links TRBV7-3 with TRBJ2-2; unclear D gene. Germline CDR1 is SGHTA and CDR2 is FQGTGA. The CDR3 extends over 17 amino acids. With 1 base removed from V and 0 bases from J, the gap between germline ends came to 12 bases. In DNA form, the CDR3 reads TGTGCCAGCAGCTTAAGGGTGTCTCCAGCGAACACCGGGGAGCTGTTTTTT. This gives the protein CASSLRVSPANTGELFF.

The rearrangement links TRBV7-8 to TRBJ1-2; D unclear. This CDR3 region has 15 residues. Germline V gene lookup returns CDR1 SGHVS and CDR2 FQNEAQ. The V and J ends lost 5 bases and 0 bases respectively, with 13 bases between them. The CDR3 reads CASSTGIGANYGYTF. The CDR3 region has the DNA TGTGCCAGCAGCACGGGGATAGGAGCTAACTATGGCTACACCTTC.

The V gene is TRBV28, the J gene TRBJ1-5; no clear D. The CDR3 runs 13 residues. Trimming took off 7 bases at V and 6 bases at J, with 13 bases between the two ends. The V gene's germline CDR1 is MDHEN and CDR2 SYDVKM. In nucleotides, the CDR3 is TGTGCCAGCACCCCGACCCGGGGTCAGCCCCAGCATTTT. It is translated as CASTPTRGQPQHF.

V and J are TRBV5-1 and TRBJ1-6; 9 nucleotides line up with TRBD1. After removal of 0 bases from V and 8 bases from J, the junction contained 12 bases not matched to a gene. The CDR3 is 18 amino acids. The V gene's germline CDR1 is SGHRS and CDR2 YFSETQ. CDR3 in amino acids: CASSLAGQGFFEDSPLHF. The CDR3 nucleotides are TGCGCCAGCAGCTTGGCGGGACAGGGATTTTTCGAAGATTCACCCCTCCACTTT.

This clone was recorded only once. The CDR3 DNA sequence: TGTGCCTGGATCCTAGCGGAGACCGGGGACAATGAGCAGTTCTTC. It specifies CAWILAETGDNEQFF. The rearrangement joins TRBV30 to TRBJ2-1; 7 bases map to TRBD2. Germline CDR1 reads GTSNPN; CDR2 reads SVGIG (reference sequence). The CDR3 contains 15 residues. Unmatched junction bases numbered 11, after V lost 4 bases and J lost 5 bases.

The chain recombines TRBV7-2 with TRBJ1-5, with a weak D call TRBD1 (5 bases). Germline values: CDR1 SGHTA, CDR2 FQGNSA. V dropped 2 bases and J dropped 6 bases, with 8 bases sitting between them. CDR3 length equals 13 residues. The CDR3: CASSLFGGQPQHF. DNA for the CDR3: TGTGCCAGCAGCTTATTCGGGGGTCAGCCCCAGCATTTT.

The genes are TRBV24-1 and TRBJ2-5; 11 nucleotides agree with TRBD1. Losses at the gene ends were 1 base for V and 3 bases for J; bases not matched to a gene: 12. CDR1 KGHDR and CDR2 SFDVKD come from the germline V gene. The CDR3 covers 19 residues. Here the CDR3 DNA reads TGTGCCACCAGTGATTTCGGTTCGGACAGGGGGCGATCGGAAGAGACCCAGTACTTC. Translation: CATSDFGSDRGRSEETQYF.

V gene TRBV9 combines with J gene TRBJ2-1; TRBD2 agrees at 9 bases. Germline CDR1 SGDLS, CDR2 YYNGEE. After removal of 4 bases from V and 6 bases from J, the junction contained 20 bases not matched to a gene. The CDR3 sequence is 19 residues long. The CDR3 bases are TGTGCCAGCAGCCCCCGGGTTAGCGGGAGTTTTGACGTGTTCAATGAGCAGTTCTTC. It translates to CASSPRVSGSFDVFNEQFF.

The chain employs TRBV6-4 and TRBJ1-2, with 11 bases lining up with TRBD1. The CDR3 totals 15 residues. Trimming cost V 2 bases and J 5 bases; bases outside gene matches: 4. Germline V gene lookup returns CDR1 MRHNA and CDR2 SNTAGT. The CDR3 protein is CASSDGTGGYYGYTF. In nucleotides, the CDR3 is TGTGCCAGCAGTGACGGGACAGGGGGTTATTATGGCTACACCTTC.

This chain links TRBV7-2 with TRBJ1-5; D is unresolved. Germline CDR1 is SGHTA and CDR2 is FQGNSA. The CDR3 covers 15 residues. Trimming shortened V by 0 bases and J by 4 bases, and 10 bases separated the two germline ends. CDR3 nucleotide sequence: TGTGCCAGCAGCTTAGCCGGGGTTGGAAATCAGCCCCAGCATTTT. Translation gives CASSLAGVGNQPQHF.

CDR3 residues: CAWTRVALNEKLFF. The CDR3 DNA sequence: TGTGCCTGGACCCGAGTGGCCCTTAATGAAAAACTGTTTTTT. The rearrangement links TRBV30 to TRBJ1-4, with D unclear. V lost 4 bases and J lost 4, with 13 bases in between. Germline V gene sequence: CDR1 GTSNPN, CDR2 SVGIG (reference sequence). This CDR3 spans 14 amino acids. Combining the CDR3 with reference TRBV30 and TRBJ1-4 gives the whole variable domain SQTIHQWPATLVQPVGSPLSLECTVEGTSNPNLYWYRQAAGRGLQLLFYSVGIGQISSEVPQNLSASRPQDRQFILSSKKLLLSDSGFYLCAWTRVALNEKLFFGSGTQLSVL.

The chain is built from TRBV2 and TRBJ2-7; 9 bases align to TRBD2. Trimming took 9 bases from V and 2 from J; bases not matched to a gene: 5. This CDR3 is 13 amino acids long. CDR1 and CDR2 (germline): SNHLY, FYNNEI. Written as DNA, the CDR3 is TGTGCCAGGGGGACTAGCAACACCTACGAGCAGTACTTC. Protein: CARGTSNTYEQYF.

The J gene is TRBJ2-2, the V gene TRBV14, with unresolved D. The length of the CDR3 is 16 residues. Looked up from germline, CDR1 is SGHDN and CDR2 is FVKESK. V gave up 1 base and J gave up 0 bases, with 9 bases separating them. DNA of the CDR3: TGTGCCAGCAGCCAAGTCGGCCGGTCGAACACCGGGGAGCTGTTTTTT. It is translated as CASSQVGRSNTGELFF.

The chain couples TRBV6-6 to TRBJ2-5; tentatively, D is TRBD2 (6 bases). Germline V CDR1 and CDR2: MNHNY, SVGAGI (reference sequence). The CDR3 is made up of 14 amino acids. The V and J ends lost 5 bases and 5 bases respectively, with 15 bases between them. The CDR3 reads CASSRGTWDETQYF. CDR3 sequence (DNA): TGTGCCAGCAGTCGCGGGACCTGGGATGAGACCCAGTACTTC.

J is TRBJ2-2 and V is TRBV3-1 (or the pseudogene TRBV3-2); D possibly corresponds to TRBD2 (5 bases). This CDR3 is 14 amino acids long. The V end was cut by 4 bases, the J end by 5 bases, with 11 bases between. Germline CDR1 is LGHDT and CDR2 is YNNKEL (reference sequence). DNA of the CDR3: TGTGCCAGCAGCCCGTCGGGGTTTACCGGGGAGCTGTTTTTT. The encoded protein is CASSPSGFTGELFF.

V is TRBV5-3 and J is TRBJ1-6; D gene unclear. TRBV5-3 is assigned to the ORF class and has an uncertain function. The germline V and J ends were trimmed by 1 base and 4 bases, with 15 bases remaining between them. The CDR3 loop spans 17 amino acids. The CDR3 nucleotides are TGTGCCAGAAGCTTGTGCTCTTACCGGGGATATAATTCACCCCTCCACTTT. Translated, it gives CARSLCSYRGYNSPLHF.

The V gene is TRBV5-1, the J gene TRBJ2-7; 9 bases fit TRBD2. The CDR3 consists of 16 residues. V lost 0 bases, J lost 3 bases, and 7 bases stayed unmatched. From germline, CDR1 is SGHRS and CDR2 YFSETQ. CDR3 protein: CASSLGGGRVLYEQYF. The DNA of the CDR3 is TGCGCCAGCAGCTTGGGAGGCGGGAGGGTCCTCTACGAGCAGTACTTC. The variable domain in full, with the rest retrieved from reference TRBV5-1 and TRBJ2-7, is KAGVTQTPRYLIKTRGQQVTLSCSPISGHRSVSWYQQTPGQGLQFLFEYFSETQRNKGNFPGRFSGRQFSNSRSEMNVSTLELGDSALYLCASSLGGGRVLYEQYFGPGTRLTVT.